This passage covers 11 T cell receptor beta chains from one sample sequenced in a study of cytomegalovirus exposure and HLA in healthy donors. The PCR had 60 Vbeta and 13 Jbeta primers. The method was immunoSEQ multiplex PCR; TCRdb's version includes in-frame clones alone and lacks a portion of them. This sample has more than 95,000 clones, with about 70% found just once. The sample comprised PBMCs. Receptor source: a young man in good health and CMV-seronegative.

CDR3 residues: CAWSVPQGQFYGYTF. The CDR3, as DNA: TGTGCCTGGAGTGTACCCCAGGGACAATTCTATGGCTACACCTTC. J is TRBJ1-2 and V is TRBV30, with D perhaps TRBD1 (6 bases). Trimming shortened V by 0 bases and J by 4 bases, and 15 bases separated the two germline ends. CDR1 and CDR2 (germline): GTSNPN, SVGIG (reference sequence). The CDR3 sequence is 15 residues long.

This clone appeared a single time. V and J are TRBV6-4 and TRBJ2-1, with 8 bases fitting TRBD1. Germline V gene lookup returns CDR1 MRHNA and CDR2 SNTAGT. The V gene end was trimmed by 2 bases and the J gene end by 6 bases; junction bases not matched to a gene: 3. This CDR3 has 14 amino acids. Here the CDR3 DNA reads TGTGCCAGCAGTGACAGGACAGGGAGCAATGAGCAGTTCTTC. Amino acid sequence: CASSDRTGSNEQFF.

This clone was picked up one time. One end of the junction varies from germline; a read error may be responsible. J is TRBJ1-5 and V is TRBV7-9; D is possibly TRBD1 (6 bases). CDR1 SEHNR and CDR2 FQNEAQ come from the germline V gene (reference sequence). The CDR3 totals 16 residues. The CDR3 reads CSSGLDRVGQNQPQHF. The CDR3 nucleotides read TGTTCCAGCGGGCTGGACAGAGTGGGGCAAAATCAGCCCCAGCATTTT.

The rearrangement uses TRBV5-1 and TRBJ2-1; the match to TRBD1 covers 9 bases. The germline V gene has CDR1 SGHRS and CDR2 YFSETQ. The junction had 9 bases not matched to a gene; V was cut back by 3 bases and J by 8 bases. The CDR3 length is 15 residues. CDR3 nucleotides: TGCGCCAGCAGCTCCGGGACAGGGAACGGGGATGAGCAGTTCTTC. Protein product: CASSSGTGNGDEQFF.

The chain uses TRBV7-2 and TRBJ1-5, with D perhaps matching TRBD1 (5 bases). Trimming cost V 5 bases and J 2 bases, with 13 bases left between them. Germline assignment: CDR1 SGHTA and CDR2 FQGNSA. CDR3 length: 15 residues. CDR3 coding DNA: TGTGCCAGCAGCCCTCAGGGAACAGGCAATCAGCCCCAGCATTTT. Translation: CASSPQGTGNQPQHF.

The table lists this clone with a count of one. The V and J genes are TRBV27 and TRBJ2-4; D is uncertain. The ends were cut back, 5 bases at V and 0 bases at J, with 23 bases in the middle. The CDR3 is made up of 19 amino acids. CDR1 is MNHEY, CDR2 SMNVEV, per germline (reference sequence). CDR3 sequence (DNA): TGTGCCAGCAGTCCGATTACTACGGCGCGACTGCTAGCCAAAAACATTCAGTACTTC. It specifies CASSPITTARLLAKNIQYF.

The chain has TRBV27 and TRBJ2-1; no clear D gene. Trimming stripped 9 bases from V and 0 bases from J, with 9 bases between. The germline gives CDR1 MNHEY, CDR2 SMNVEV (reference sequence). The CDR3 totals 13 residues. CDR3 sequence: CASRLDSYNEQFF. The CDR3 DNA is TGTGCCAGTCGATTAGACTCCTACAATGAGCAGTTCTTC.

The V and J genes are TRBV25-1 and TRBJ2-7; 7 bases agree with TRBD2. Germline CDR1 reads MGHDK; CDR2 reads SYGVNS. The V gene end was trimmed by 6 bases and the J gene end by 0 bases; junction bases not matched to a gene: 5. This CDR3 spans 14 amino acids. The CDR3 protein is CASRSGGSSYEQYF. The CDR3 DNA reads TGTGCCAGCAGGAGCGGCGGGAGCTCCTACGAGCAGTACTTC.

The chain joins TRBV20-1 to TRBJ2-5; D is ambiguous. Germline V CDR1 and CDR2: DFQATT, SNEGSKA (reference sequence). This CDR3 spans 11 amino acids. V was shortened by 5 bases and J by 5 bases, with 9 bases between the two germline ends. The CDR3 spells CSAGQPETQYF. CDR3 coding DNA: TGCAGTGCTGGCCAACCCGAGACCCAGTACTTC.

The V and J genes are TRBV30 and TRBJ1-4; 8 nucleotides line up with TRBD1. Germline trimming cut 1 base from V and 3 bases from J; bases unmatched to any gene: 4. CDR3 length: 15 amino acids. Germline-derived CDR1 and CDR2 are GTSNPN and SVGIG (reference sequence). The DNA of the CDR3 is TGTGCCTGGAGTGGGAACAGGGGGGCTAATGAAAAACTGTTTTTT. This gives the protein CAWSGNRGANEKLFF. Combining the CDR3 with reference TRBV30 and TRBJ1-4 gives the whole variable domain SQTIHQWPATLVQPVGSPLSLECTVEGTSNPNLYWYRQAAGRGLQLLFYSVGIGQISSEVPQNLSASRPQDRQFILSSKKLLLSDSGFYLCAWSGNRGANEKLFFGSGTQLSVL.

This clone was found once. V and J are TRBV5-1 and TRBJ1-1; 10 nucleotides agree with TRBD1. Per germline, CDR1 SGHRS and CDR2 YFSETQ. The CDR3 loop spans 16 amino acids. The V segment lost 0 bases and the J segment 4 bases; nucleotides outside the gene matches: 6. CDR3 in DNA: TGCGCCAGCAGCTTGGAGGGGACAGGGGAGGGCACTGAAGCTTTCTTT. It codes for CASSLEGTGEGTEAFF.